These 3 T cell receptor beta chains were all obtained from the same sample, sequenced in a study of blood T cell repertoires in COVID-19. Some clones are missing from TCRdb's copy, which holds only in-frame ones; the method was immunoSEQ multiplex PCR. The sample lists 95,000 or so clones, 79% occurring once. Source material: peripheral blood. The receptor set was obtained from a woman aged 80 or over with active or convalescent COVID-19.

The chain joins TRBV4-2 to TRBJ1-2; TRBD1 agrees at 7 bases. The CDR3 loop spans 13 amino acids. Germline values: CDR1 LGHNA, CDR2 YNFKEQ. Germline trimming cut 5 bases from V and 7 bases from J; bases unmatched to any gene: 7. In DNA form, the CDR3 reads TGTGCCAGCAGCGACGGGACAGCGGGTGGCTACACCTTC. Protein: CASSDGTAGGYTF.

The chain couples TRBV6-5 to TRBJ1-5, with D hard to call. The CDR3 is 12 amino acids. Trimming took off 6 bases at V and 6 bases at J, with 9 bases between the two ends. CDR1 is MNHEY and CDR2 is SVGAGI in the germline V gene. The CDR3 here is CASREGGQPQHF. Here the CDR3 DNA reads TGTGCCAGCAGGGAGGGTGGTCAGCCCCAGCATTTT.

The rearrangement joins TRBV4-2 to TRBJ1-4; 7 nucleotides line up with TRBD1. The V gene's germline CDR1 is LGHNA and CDR2 YNFKEQ. This CDR3 has 15 amino acids. The V and J ends lost 0 bases and 8 bases, in that order; junction bases with no gene match: 6. DNA for the CDR3: TGTGCCAGCAGCCAAGATGGTGCCAGGGGGGAAAAACTGTTTTTT. This codes for CASSQDGARGEKLFF.